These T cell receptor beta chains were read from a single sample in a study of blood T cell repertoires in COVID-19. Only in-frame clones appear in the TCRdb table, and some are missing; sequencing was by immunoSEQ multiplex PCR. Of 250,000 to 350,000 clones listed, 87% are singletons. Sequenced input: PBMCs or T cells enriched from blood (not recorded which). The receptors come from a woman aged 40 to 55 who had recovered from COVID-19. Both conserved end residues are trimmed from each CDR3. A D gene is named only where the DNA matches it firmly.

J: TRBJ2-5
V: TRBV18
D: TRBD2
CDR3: ASSPRTSGTVGETQY

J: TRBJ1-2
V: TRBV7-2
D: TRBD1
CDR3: ASSLNTGGPYGYT

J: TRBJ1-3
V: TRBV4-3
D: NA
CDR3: ASSQVPGLLLSGNTIY

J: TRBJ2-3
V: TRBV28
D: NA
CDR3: ASTLATDGGTQY

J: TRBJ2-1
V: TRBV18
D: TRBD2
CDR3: ASSLRTSVGNEQF

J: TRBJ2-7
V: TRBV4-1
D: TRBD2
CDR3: ASSRGAGDGYEQY

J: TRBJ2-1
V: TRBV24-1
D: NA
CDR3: ATSDSGDNEQF

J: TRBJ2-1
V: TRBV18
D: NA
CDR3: ASSPLSGRPFDNEQF

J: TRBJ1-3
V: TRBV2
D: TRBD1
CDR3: ASSGPNRGSGNTIY

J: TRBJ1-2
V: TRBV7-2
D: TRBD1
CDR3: ASSLQGAGYGYT

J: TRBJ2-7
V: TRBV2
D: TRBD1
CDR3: ASSYTGGYYEQY

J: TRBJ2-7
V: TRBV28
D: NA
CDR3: ASSLGVANYEQY

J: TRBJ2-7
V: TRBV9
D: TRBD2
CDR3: ASSVNPSGSEVQY

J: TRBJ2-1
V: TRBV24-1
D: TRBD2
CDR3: ATSDPTSVGVDEQF

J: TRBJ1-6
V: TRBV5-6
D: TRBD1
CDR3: ASPSVGGPSSYNSPLH

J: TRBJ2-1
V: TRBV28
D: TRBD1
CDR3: ASYGPGQAVQRVLYNEQF

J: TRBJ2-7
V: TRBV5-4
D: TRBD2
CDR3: ASSLGTSISYEQY

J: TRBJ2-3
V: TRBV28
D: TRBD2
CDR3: ASSLTAGVATDTQY

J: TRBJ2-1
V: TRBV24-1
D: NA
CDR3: ATSEVPTVLLNEQF

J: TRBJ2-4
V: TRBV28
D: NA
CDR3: ASSRADNLAKNIQY

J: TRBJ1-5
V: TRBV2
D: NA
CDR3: ASTRQAFSNQPQH

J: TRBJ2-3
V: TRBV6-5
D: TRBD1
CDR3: ASSSTRGSRDTQY

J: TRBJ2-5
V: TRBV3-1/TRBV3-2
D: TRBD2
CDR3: ASRMWAGADQETQY

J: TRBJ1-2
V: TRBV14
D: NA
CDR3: ASSQDLSVNYGYT

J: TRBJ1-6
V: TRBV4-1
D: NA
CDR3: ASSQDQGHNSPLH

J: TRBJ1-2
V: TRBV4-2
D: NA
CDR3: ASSQDWAGRIAGPTPYGYT

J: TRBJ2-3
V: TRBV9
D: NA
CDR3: ASSVGGGREDTQY

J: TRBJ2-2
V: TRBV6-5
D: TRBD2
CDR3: ASSSGLASGELF

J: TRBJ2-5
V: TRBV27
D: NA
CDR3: ASSSSFIGGTQY

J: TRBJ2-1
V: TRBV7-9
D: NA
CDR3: ASSQDSEQF

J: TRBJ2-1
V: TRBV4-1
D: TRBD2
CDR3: ASSQSTSGISDEQF

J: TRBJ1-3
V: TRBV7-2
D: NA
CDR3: ASRKRGTRNTIY

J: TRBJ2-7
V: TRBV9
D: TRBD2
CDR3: ASSVQGGNYEQY

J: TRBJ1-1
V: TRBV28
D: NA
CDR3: ASSLMRVEAF

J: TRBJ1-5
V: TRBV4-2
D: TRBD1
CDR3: ASSQEGQWDQPQH

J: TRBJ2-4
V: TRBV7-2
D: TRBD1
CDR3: ASSQQGATKNIQY

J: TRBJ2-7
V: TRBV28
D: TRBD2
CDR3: ASSGGGGYEQY

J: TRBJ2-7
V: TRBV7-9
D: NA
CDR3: ASSLALGHSYEQY

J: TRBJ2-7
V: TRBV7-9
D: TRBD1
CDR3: ASSQPGQPSYEQY

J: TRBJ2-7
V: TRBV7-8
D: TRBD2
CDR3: ASSPEGLAGVHYEQY

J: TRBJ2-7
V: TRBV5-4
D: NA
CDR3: ASSLGGLGSSYEQY

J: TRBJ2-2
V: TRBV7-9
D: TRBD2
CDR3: ASSYISGTPGELF

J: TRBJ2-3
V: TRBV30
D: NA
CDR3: AWRRDRTDTQY